A single sample gave rise to the 2 T cell receptor beta chains below, sequenced in a study of T-cell reconstitution after alpha-beta-depleted transplantation in children. Unique molecular identifiers were incorporated when the TCRbeta library was constructed. TCRdb reanalysed the PCR reads using MiXCR and keeps one entry per CDR3 protein. The repertoire has about 590,000 distinct CDR3 sequences, over 10% of them found once; the top ten carry approximately 2.1%. Sequencing was performed on PBMCs, mostly from graft donor cells, taken 360 days after TCRalphabeta/CD19-depleted stem cell transplant. The receptors come from a male patient between 10 and 17 years old who had a stem cell transplant for acute myeloid leukemia, so the T cells may come from the graft donor.

This clonotype has just a few counts. The rearrangement links TRBV20-1 to TRBJ2-3; maybe TRBD1 (6 bases). V lost 3 bases and J 0 bases, leaving 10 bases between the germline ends. This CDR3 contains 14 residues. Germline loops: CDR1 DFQATT, CDR2 SNEGSKA (reference sequence). The CDR3 coding sequence is TGCAGTGCTAGCCAGGGGTCTAGCACAGATACGCAGTATTTT. Its translation is CSASQGSSTDTQYF.

This clonotype was detected a few times. This sequence joins TRBV6-2 or TRBV6-3 and TRBJ2-5; tentatively, D is TRBD2 (6 bases). Germline CDR1 and CDR2: MNHEY and SVGEGT. Trimming stripped 5 bases from V and 4 bases from J, with 14 bases between. The CDR3 runs 14 residues. The CDR3 nucleotides are TGTGCCAGCAGTCCCTTGGGGGAGGCAGAGACCCAGTACTTC. Protein sequence: CASSPLGEAETQYF.